This section outlines one TCR beta chain sequence together with its context. The antigen remains undetermined. These data are taken from a study of cytotoxic CD8 clonotypes in ibrutinib-treated CLL. TCRdb keeps only in-frame clones here, not all; method: immunoSEQ multiplex PCR. The sample has about 21,000 clones, around 70% seen once. Overall study results and limits: There were differences in sampling times between sustained-remission and progressing patients.

Library input was around 2.1 micrograms of DNA from cryopreserved PBMCs. The CDR3 is 16 amino acids. V gave up 1 base and J gave up 5 bases, with 15 bases separating them. Germline CDR1 and CDR2: SGHTA and FQGNSA. Here the sequenced sample was PBMCs, taken before ibrutinib treatment. The V call is TRBV7-2, the J call TRBJ2-1; maybe TRBD2 (5 bases). This TCR was recovered from a human donor with chronic lymphocytic leukemia. CDR3 in DNA: TGTGCCAGCAGCTTAGTGCTTGCAGGACTGAACAATGAGCAGTTCTTC. Protein sequence: CASSLVLAGLNNEQFF.